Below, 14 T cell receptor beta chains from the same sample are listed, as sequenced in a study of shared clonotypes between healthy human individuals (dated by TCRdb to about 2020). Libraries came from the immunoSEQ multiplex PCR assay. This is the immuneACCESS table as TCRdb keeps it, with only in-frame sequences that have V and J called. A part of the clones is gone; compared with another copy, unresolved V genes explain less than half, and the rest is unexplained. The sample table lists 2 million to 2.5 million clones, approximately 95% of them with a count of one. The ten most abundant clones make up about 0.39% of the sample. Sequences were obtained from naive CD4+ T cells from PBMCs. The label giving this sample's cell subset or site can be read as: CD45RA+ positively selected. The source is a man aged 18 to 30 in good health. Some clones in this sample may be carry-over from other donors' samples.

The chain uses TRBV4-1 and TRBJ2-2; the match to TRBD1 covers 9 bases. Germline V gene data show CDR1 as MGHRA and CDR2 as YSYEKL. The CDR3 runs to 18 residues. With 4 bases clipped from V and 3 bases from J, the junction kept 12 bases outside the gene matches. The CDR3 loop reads CASSRFPGQGLDTGELFF. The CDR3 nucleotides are TGCGCCAGCAGCCGCTTCCCGGGACAGGGATTGGACACCGGGGAGCTGTTTTTT.

The CDR3 nucleotides read TGTGCCAGCAGCCCCTCGCCGGGGGTAACCTACGAGCAGTACTTC. This translates into CASSPSPGVTYEQYF. This chain uses TRBV7-9 with TRBJ2-7; possibly TRBD2 for D (6 bases). Germline CDR1 reads SEHNR; CDR2 reads FQNEAQ (reference sequence). The CDR3 loop spans 15 amino acids. Trimming stripped 5 bases from V and 2 bases from J, with 16 bases between.

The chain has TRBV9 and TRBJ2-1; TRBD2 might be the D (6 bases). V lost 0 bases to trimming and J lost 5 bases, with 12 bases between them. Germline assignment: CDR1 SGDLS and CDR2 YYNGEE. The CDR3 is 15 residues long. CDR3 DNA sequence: TGTGCCAGCAGCGTAGCGGGAGCCCCCCACAATGAGCAGTTCTTC. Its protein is CASSVAGAPHNEQFF.

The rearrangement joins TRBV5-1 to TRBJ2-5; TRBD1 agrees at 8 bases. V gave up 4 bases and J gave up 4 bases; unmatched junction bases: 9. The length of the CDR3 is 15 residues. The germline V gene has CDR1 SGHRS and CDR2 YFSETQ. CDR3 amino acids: CASSGGRGPGETQYF. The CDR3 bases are TGCGCCAGCAGCGGTGGCAGGGGGCCGGGAGAGACCCAGTACTTC.

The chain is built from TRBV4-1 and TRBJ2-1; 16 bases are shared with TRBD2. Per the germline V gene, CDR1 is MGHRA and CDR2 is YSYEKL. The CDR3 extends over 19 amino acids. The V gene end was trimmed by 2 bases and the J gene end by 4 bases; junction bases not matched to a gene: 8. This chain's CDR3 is CASSQKGLAGGGAYNEQFF. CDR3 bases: TGCGCCAGCAGCCAAAAGGGACTAGCGGGAGGGGGAGCGTACAATGAGCAGTTCTTC.

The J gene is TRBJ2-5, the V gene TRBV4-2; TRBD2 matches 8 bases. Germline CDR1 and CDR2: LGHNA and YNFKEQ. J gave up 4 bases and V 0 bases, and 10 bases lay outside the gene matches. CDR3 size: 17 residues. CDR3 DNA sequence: TGTGCCAGCAGCCAAGAGGTCTGGAATCGGGAGGGAGAGACCCAGTACTTC. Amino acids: CASSQEVWNREGETQYF.

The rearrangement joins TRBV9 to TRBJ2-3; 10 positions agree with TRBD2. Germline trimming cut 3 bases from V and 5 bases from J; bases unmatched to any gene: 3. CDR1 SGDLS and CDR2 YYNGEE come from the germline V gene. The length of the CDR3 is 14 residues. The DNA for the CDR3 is TGTGCCAGCAGCGACAGGACTAGCGGAGATACGCAGTATTTT. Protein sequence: CASSDRTSGDTQYF.

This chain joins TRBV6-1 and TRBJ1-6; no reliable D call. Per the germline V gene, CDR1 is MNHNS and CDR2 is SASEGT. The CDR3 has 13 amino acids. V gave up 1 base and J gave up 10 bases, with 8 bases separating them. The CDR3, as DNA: TGTGCCAGCAGTGAAGAGGCGGGGTCACCCCTCCACTTT. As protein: CASSEEAGSPLHF.

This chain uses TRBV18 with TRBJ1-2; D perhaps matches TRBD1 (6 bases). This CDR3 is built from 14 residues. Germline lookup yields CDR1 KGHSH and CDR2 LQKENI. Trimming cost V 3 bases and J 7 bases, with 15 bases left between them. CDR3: CASSPPPQGGGYTF. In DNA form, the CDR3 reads TGTGCCAGCTCACCCCCTCCACAGGGTGGTGGCTACACCTTC.

CDR3 residues: CASSKRWEGSSYEQYF. The CDR3 bases are TGTGCCAGCAGCAAACGATGGGAGGGGAGCTCCTACGAGCAGTACTTC. This chain uses TRBV7-9 with TRBJ2-7, with TRBD2 identical over 7 bases. With V trimmed by 5 bases and J by 0 bases, 10 bases remained unmatched. Germline assignment: CDR1 SEHNR and CDR2 FQNEAQ (reference sequence). The CDR3 has 16 amino acids.

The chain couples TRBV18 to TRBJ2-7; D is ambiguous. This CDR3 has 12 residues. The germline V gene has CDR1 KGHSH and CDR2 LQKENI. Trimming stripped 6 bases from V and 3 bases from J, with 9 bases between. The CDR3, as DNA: TGTGCCAGCTCCCAATCGAACTACGAGCAGTACTTC. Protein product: CASSQSNYEQYF.

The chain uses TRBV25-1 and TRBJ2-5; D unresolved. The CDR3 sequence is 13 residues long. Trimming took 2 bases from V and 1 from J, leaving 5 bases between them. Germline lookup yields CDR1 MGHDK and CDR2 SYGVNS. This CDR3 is CASSEAIQETQYF. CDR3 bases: TGTGCCAGCAGTGAAGCGATCCAAGAGACCCAGTACTTC.

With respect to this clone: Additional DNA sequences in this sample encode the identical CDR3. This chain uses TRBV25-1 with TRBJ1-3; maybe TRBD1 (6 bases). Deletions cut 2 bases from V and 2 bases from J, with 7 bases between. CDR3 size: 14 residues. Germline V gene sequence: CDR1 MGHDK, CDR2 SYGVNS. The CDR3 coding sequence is TGTGCCAGCAGTGAACCAGGGGCTGGAAACACCATATATTTT. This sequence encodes CASSEPGAGNTIYF.

The CDR3 loop reads CASSHSWTGGEETQYF. In DNA, the CDR3 is TGTGCCAGCTCGCATTCATGGACAGGGGGCGAAGAGACCCAGTACTTC. The V call is TRBV18, the J call TRBJ2-5; 11 bases align to TRBD1. V lost 6 bases and J lost 3; bases outside the gene matches: 9. The CDR3 is 16 residues long. In germline, CDR1 is KGHSH, CDR2 LQKENI. Supplemented by reference TRBV18 and TRBJ2-5, the full variable domain reads NAGVMQNPRHLVRRRGQEARLRCSPMKGHSHVYWYRQLPEEGLKFMVYLQKENIIDESGMPKERFSAEFPKEGPSILRIQQVVRGDSAAYFCASSHSWTGGEETQYFGPGTRLLVL.